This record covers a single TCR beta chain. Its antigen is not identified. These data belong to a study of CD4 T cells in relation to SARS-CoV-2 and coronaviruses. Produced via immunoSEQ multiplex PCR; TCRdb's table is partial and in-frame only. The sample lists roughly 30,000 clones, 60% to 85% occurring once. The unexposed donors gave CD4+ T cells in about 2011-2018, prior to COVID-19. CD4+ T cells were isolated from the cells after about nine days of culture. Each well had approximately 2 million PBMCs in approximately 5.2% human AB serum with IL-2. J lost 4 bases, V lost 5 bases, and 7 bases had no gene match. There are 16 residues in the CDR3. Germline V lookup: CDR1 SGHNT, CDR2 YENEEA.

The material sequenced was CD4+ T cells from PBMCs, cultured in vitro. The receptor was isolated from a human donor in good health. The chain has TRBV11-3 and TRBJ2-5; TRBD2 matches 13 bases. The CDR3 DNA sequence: TGTGCCAGCAGCCCGAGGACTAGCGGGAGAGGAGAGACCCAGTACTTC. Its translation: CASSPRTSGRGETQYF.